One and the same sample provided the 28 T cell receptor beta chains below, sequenced in a study of shared clonotypes between healthy human individuals. Libraries were prepared by immunoSEQ multiplex PCR; TCRdb keeps only in-frame clonotypes and omits some of them. Among roughly 1,500,000 clones listed, approximately 98.5% were seen once. The sequencing sample was made of naive CD4+ T cells sorted from blood. Stated subset: CD45RA+ positively selected. The receptors were sampled from a man aged 25-40 years in good health.

The chain links TRBV2 to TRBJ2-5; tentatively, D is TRBD1 or TRBD2 (5 bases each). The CDR3 covers 14 residues. Germline assignment: CDR1 SNHLY and CDR2 FYNNEI. Trimming stripped 6 bases from V and 5 bases from J, with 16 bases between. CDR3 loop: CASSPGAHSETQYF. CDR3 nucleotides: TGTGCCAGCAGCCCCGGGGCTCATAGCGAGACCCAGTACTTC.

V is TRBV18 and J is TRBJ2-7; no firm D call. The CDR3 totals 17 residues. Germline CDR1 is KGHSH and CDR2 is LQKENI. V dropped 3 bases and J dropped 4 bases, with 22 bases sitting between them. CDR3 loop: CASSPKAPALGLYEQYF. As DNA, the CDR3 is TGTGCCAGCTCACCCAAGGCCCCAGCTTTAGGGTTGTACGAGCAGTACTTC.

In the case of this clone: Additional DNA sequences in this sample encode the identical CDR3. The chain links TRBV19 to TRBJ1-1, with 8 bases fitting TRBD1. The trim removed 6 bases at V and 5 bases at J, leaving 2 bases unmatched. Germline values: CDR1 LNHDA, CDR2 SQIVND (reference sequence). The CDR3 extends over 12 amino acids. CDR3 residues: CASSHRGTEAFF. CDR3 DNA sequence: TGTGCCAGTAGCCACAGGGGGACTGAAGCTTTCTTT.

Note on this clone: The same CDR3 arises from other DNA sequences in this sample as well. The chain carries TRBV20-1 and TRBJ2-5; D ambiguous. V lost 6 bases, J lost 2 bases, and 7 bases lay in between. Germline V CDR1 and CDR2: DFQATT, SNEGSKA (reference sequence). The CDR3 totals 11 residues. Written as DNA, the CDR3 is TGCAGTGCAAGCCATCAAGAGACCCAGTACTTC. This encodes CSASHQETQYF.

V gene TRBV19 combines with J gene TRBJ2-2; a possible D gene is TRBD1 (6 bases). The CDR3 is made up of 16 amino acids. Germline V gene data show CDR1 as LNHDA and CDR2 as SQIVND (reference sequence). Trimming removed 5 bases at V and 6 bases at J, with 19 bases between. This CDR3 is CASSPTTGRGPGELFF. The CDR3 DNA follows: TGTGCCAGTAGTCCAACGACAGGTCGGGGACCCGGGGAGCTGTTTTTT.

This chain joins TRBV6-6 and TRBJ2-5, with D perhaps matching TRBD1 (6 bases). The V end lost 6 bases, the J end lost 0 bases, and 17 bases lay between the germline ends. This CDR3 spans 16 amino acids. Germline V gives CDR1 MNHNY, CDR2 SVGAGI (reference sequence). This CDR3 reads CASSPGGRAYQETQYF. In DNA, the CDR3 is TGTGCCAGCAGCCCTGGGGGCAGGGCTTACCAAGAGACCCAGTACTTC.

Details on this clone: The sample carries other DNA sequences with the same CDR3. The chain employs TRBV19 and TRBJ2-2, with D hard to call. V lost 1 base to trimming and J lost 0 bases, with 3 bases between them. The CDR3 extends over 14 amino acids. Germline CDR1 reads LNHDA; CDR2 reads SQIVND (reference sequence). In nucleotides, the CDR3 is TGTGCCAGTAGTATAGGATCGAACACCGGGGAGCTGTTTTTT. Translated, it gives CASSIGSNTGELFF.

The V call is TRBV10-2, the J call TRBJ2-1; D is possibly TRBD1 (7 bases). The CDR3 sequence is 15 residues long. Trimming pared 4 bases from V and 6 bases from J, leaving 16 bases between. Germline CDR1 reads WSHSY; CDR2 reads SAAADI. The CDR3 region is CASSGLGGRVNEQFF. CDR3 in DNA: TGCGCCAGCAGTGGACTAGGGGGCCGGGTCAATGAGCAGTTCTTC.

The V call is TRBV4-1, the J call TRBJ1-2; 10 bases agree with TRBD1. V lost 0 bases and J lost 7; bases outside the gene matches: 14. The length of the CDR3 is 18 residues. Germline V gene lookup returns CDR1 MGHRA and CDR2 YSYEKL. The CDR3 spells CASSQDHVRRDRGPGYTF. DNA for the CDR3: TGCGCCAGCAGCCAAGATCATGTTAGGCGGGACAGGGGTCCTGGCTACACCTTC.

The chain employs TRBV15 and TRBJ2-1; no clear D gene. The V end lost 5 bases, the J end lost 8 bases, and 16 bases lay between the germline ends. The CDR3 loop spans 14 amino acids. Germline CDR1 LNHNV, CDR2 YYDKDF (reference sequence). The CDR3 nucleotides are TGTGCCACCAGCCCAAGGACCCAAAACGATGAGCAGTTCTTC. The encoded protein is CATSPRTQNDEQFF.

The V gene is TRBV5-1, the J gene TRBJ1-1; D ambiguous. The CDR3 extends over 13 amino acids. CDR1 and CDR2 from the germline V gene are SGHRS and YFSETQ. Trimming cost V 0 bases and J 3 bases, with 6 bases left between them. CDR3 bases: TGCGCCAGCAGCTTGGTGCCAGACACTGAAGCTTTCTTT. As protein: CASSLVPDTEAFF. The whole variable domain, filled in from reference TRBV5-1 and TRBJ1-1, reads KAGVTQTPRYLIKTRGQQVTLSCSPISGHRSVSWYQQTPGQGLQFLFEYFSETQRNKGNFPGRFSGRQFSNSRSEMNVSTLELGDSALYLCASSLVPDTEAFFGQGTRLTVV.

V usage is TRBV9 and J usage is TRBJ2-2; D gene ambiguous. CDR1 and CDR2 from the germline V gene are SGDLS and YYNGEE. The germline V and J ends were trimmed by 0 bases and 5 bases, with 5 bases remaining between them. This CDR3 is built from 13 residues. In DNA form, the CDR3 reads TGTGCCAGCAGCGTAGTTCAGACCGGGGAGCTGTTTTTT. Translation: CASSVVQTGELFF.

The chain combines TRBV7-6 with TRBJ2-1; the match to TRBD2 covers 10 bases. This CDR3 is 16 amino acids long. Germline trimming cut 4 bases from V and 4 bases from J; bases unmatched to any gene: 7. In germline, CDR1 is SGHVS, CDR2 FNYEAQ. Here the CDR3 reads CASSSRGTSAYNEQFF. DNA for the CDR3: TGTGCCAGCAGCTCAAGAGGGACTAGCGCGTACAATGAGCAGTTCTTC. Based on the CDR3 plus reference TRBV7-6 and TRBJ2-1, the full variable domain is GAGVSQSPRYKVTKRGQDVALRCDPISGHVSLYWYRQALGQGPEFLTYFNYEAQQDKSGLPNDRFSAERPEGSISTLTIQRTEQRDSAMYRCASSSRGTSAYNEQFFGPGTRLTVL.

This rearrangement joins TRBV5-8 to TRBJ1-2, with unresolved D. Germline CDR1 and CDR2: SGHTS and YDEGEE. Trimming shortened V by 0 bases and J by 4 bases, and 10 bases separated the two germline ends. The CDR3 is made up of 14 amino acids. The CDR3 DNA sequence: TGTGCCAGCAGCTTGGAAAGACTCACCTATGGCTACACCTTC. This sequence encodes CASSLERLTYGYTF.

The rearrangement joins TRBV29-1 to TRBJ1-1, with D unclear. From germline, CDR1 is SQVTM and CDR2 ANQGSEA. The CDR3 has 13 residues. Trimming left V 7 bases short and J 1 base short, with 13 bases between. The CDR3 region is CSADGGKNTEAFF. DNA of the CDR3: TGCAGCGCTGACGGAGGAAAGAACACTGAAGCTTTCTTT.

The chain has TRBV7-5 and TRBJ1-5. TRBV7-5 has pseudogene status. CDR3 length equals 15 residues. The CDR3 reads CVRSLVKGNNQPQHF. The CDR3, as DNA: TGTGTCAGAAGCTTAGTCAAGGGTAACAATCAGCCCCAGCATTTT.

The rearrangement joins TRBV6-1 to TRBJ1-5, with TRBD1 matching over 7 bases. Germline-derived CDR1 and CDR2 are MNHNS and SASEGT. V lost 6 bases, J lost 6 bases, and 5 bases stayed unmatched. CDR3 length equals 13 residues. The CDR3 reads CASSQGVSQPQHF. As DNA, the CDR3 is TGTGCCAGCAGCCAGGGGGTAAGTCAGCCCCAGCATTTT.

This clone was counted a single time. The chain couples TRBV5-6 to TRBJ1-2, with D tentatively TRBD1 (5 bases). V dropped 4 bases and J dropped 0 bases, with 16 bases sitting between them. Looked up from germline, CDR1 is SGHDT and CDR2 is YYEEEE. This CDR3 region has 16 residues. Here the CDR3 DNA reads TGTGCCAGCAGCGGATACTACAGGAGTGCTAACTATGGCTACACCTTC. Translating it yields CASSGYYRSANYGYTF. The variable domain in full, completed from reference TRBV5-6 and TRBJ1-2, reads DAGVTQSPTHLIKTRGQQVTLRCSPKSGHDTVSWYQQALGQGPQFIFQYYEEEERQRGNFPDRFSGHQFPNYSSELNVNALLLGDSALYLCASSGYYRSANYGYTFGSGTRLTVV.

Notes on this clone: Other DNA sequences in this sample translate to the same CDR3. V usage is TRBV5-1 and J usage is TRBJ2-7; D is unresolved. CDR1 and CDR2 (germline): SGHRS, YFSETQ. V was trimmed by 3 bases and J by 2 bases, leaving 3 bases between them. The CDR3 extends over 11 amino acids. This CDR3 reads CASSSAYEQYF. The DNA for the CDR3 is TGCGCCAGCAGCTCGGCCTACGAGCAGTACTTC.

The rearrangement uses TRBV2 and TRBJ2-1; D uncertain. In germline, CDR1 is SNHLY, CDR2 FYNNEI. V lost 5 bases and J lost 3, with 35 bases in between. The CDR3 runs 22 residues. CDR3 loop: CASSKTYMSWVNNPSYYNEQFF. The CDR3, as DNA: TGTGCCAGCAGTAAGACCTATATGTCATGGGTAAACAACCCTAGTTACTACAATGAGCAGTTCTTC.

This clone appeared once. This sequence joins TRBV4-1 and TRBJ2-7, with D perhaps being TRBD1 or TRBD2 (6 bases each). The CDR3 is made up of 14 amino acids. Germline loops: CDR1 MGHRA, CDR2 YSYEKL. V lost 3 bases, J lost 5 bases, and 14 bases lay in between. CDR3 amino acids: CASSHAGHINEQYF. CDR3 nucleotides: TGCGCCAGCAGCCATGCGGGACACATCAACGAGCAGTACTTC.

The chain carries TRBV28 and TRBJ1-5; 9 bases map to TRBD1. With V trimmed by 9 bases and J by 4 bases, 7 bases remained unmatched. The CDR3 is 14 amino acids. Per germline, CDR1 MDHEN and CDR2 SYDVKM. The CDR3 is CASRQGENNQPQHF. For the CDR3, the DNA is TGTGCCAGTAGACAGGGGGAGAATAATCAGCCCCAGCATTTT.

J is TRBJ1-2 and V is TRBV28; the D is unclear. Germline-derived CDR1 and CDR2 are MDHEN and SYDVKM. CDR3 length equals 13 residues. V shed 4 bases and J shed 5 bases, with 11 bases lying between them. The CDR3 DNA reads TGTGCCAGCAGTTCCGCGGACGGTTATGGCTACACCTTC. Its protein product is CASSSADGYGYTF.

A few counts support this clone. Other DNA sequences in the sample encode the same CDR3. J is TRBJ2-3 and V is TRBV10-1; D unclear. With 5 bases removed from V and 2 bases from J, the gap between germline ends came to 5 bases. This CDR3 has 12 amino acids. Germline CDR1 and CDR2: WNHNN and SYGVQD (reference sequence). CDR3 DNA: TGCGCCAGCAGTCCTAACACAGATACGCAGTATTTT. Its protein is CASSPNTDTQYF.

The chain recombines TRBV5-1 with TRBJ1-1; D is perhaps TRBD1 (5 bases). This CDR3 has 16 residues. CDR1 is SGHRS, CDR2 YFSETQ, per germline. Trimming took 4 bases from V and 0 from J, leaving 16 bases between them. CDR3 protein: CASSPTRGQVNTEAFF. CDR3 nucleotides: TGCGCCAGCAGCCCGACGCGAGGACAAGTGAACACTGAAGCTTTCTTT.

The chain employs TRBV11-3 and TRBJ2-7, with D tentatively TRBD1 (6 bases). V was clipped by 5 bases and J by 3 bases, with 17 bases between them. There are 15 residues in the CDR3. In germline, CDR1 is SGHNT, CDR2 YENEEA. This CDR3 reads CASSPGAGRFYEQYF. CDR3 nucleotides: TGTGCCAGCAGCCCAGGGGCGGGCCGATTCTACGAGCAGTACTTC.

This chain joins TRBV28 and TRBJ2-7; TRBD1 aligns across 9 bases. V lost 3 bases, J lost 7 bases, and 4 bases stayed unmatched. CDR3 length: 13 amino acids. Germline values: CDR1 MDHEN, CDR2 SYDVKM. This chain's CDR3 is CASSFTGGGEQYF. In DNA form, the CDR3 reads TGTGCCAGCAGTTTTACAGGGGGCGGAGAGCAGTACTTC.

V and J are TRBV28 and TRBJ2-7; D is undetermined. Germline V gives CDR1 MDHEN, CDR2 SYDVKM. With 5 bases removed from V and 4 bases from J, the gap between germline ends came to 12 bases. The length of the CDR3 is 13 residues. As DNA, the CDR3 is TGTGCCAGCAGTCCACCCGGGCGGTACGAGCAGTACTTC. Its translation is CASSPPGRYEQYF. Filled out from reference TRBV28 and TRBJ2-7, the complete variable domain reads DVKVTQSSRYLVKRTGEKVFLECVQDMDHENMFWYRQDPGLGLRLIYFSYDVKMKEKGDIPEGYSVSREKKERFSLILESASTNQTSMYLCASSPPGRYEQYFGPGTRLTVT.